The 19 T cell receptor beta chains in this list originate from one sample, sequenced in a study of vaccination and CD4 T cells after COVID-19. Scientists ran DNA taken from cultured CD4+ T cells through the Oncomine TCR Beta short-read assay for sequencing. TCRdb called the PCR reads again in MiXCR, with one record for every CDR3 protein. The sample shows 7,500 to 8,500 distinct CDR3 sequences, approximately 52% of them seen only once. Their antigens remain unidentified. Treatment given: approximately 9-day PBMC culture with coronavirus spike peptide pools or control peptides (ViraFEST assay). Source material: CD4+ T cells from blood, cultured in vitro. The receptors were gathered from a human donor who had recovered from COVID-19.

The chain combines TRBV2 with TRBJ2-1; 7 nucleotides match TRBD1. This CDR3 is built from 12 residues. With V trimmed by 9 bases and J by 6 bases, 5 bases remained unmatched. Germline V gene data show CDR1 as SNHLY and CDR2 as FYNNEI. The CDR3 coding sequence is TGTGCCAGTGACAGGGTAGGCAATGAGCAGTTCTTC. Its translation: CASDRVGNEQFF.

This chain connects TRBV6-2 or TRBV6-3 to TRBJ2-7; TRBD1 might be the D (6 bases). Trimming stripped 8 bases from V and 0 bases from J, with 17 bases between. CDR1 is MNHEY and CDR2 is SVGEGT in the germline V gene. The CDR3 runs 15 residues. The CDR3: CASVWARGFSYEQYF. The CDR3 bases are TGTGCCAGCGTGTGGGCGAGGGGGTTCTCCTACGAGCAGTACTTC.

The chain couples TRBV7-2 to TRBJ2-2, with D tentatively TRBD1 (6 bases). The CDR3 is made up of 19 amino acids. V dropped 5 bases and J dropped 2 bases, with 24 bases sitting between them. Germline CDR1 reads SGHTA; CDR2 reads FQGNSA. The CDR3 sequence is CASSLGVVLGTYNTGELFF. The CDR3 DNA is TGTGCCAGCAGCCTAGGGGTTGTGTTAGGGACATATAACACCGGGGAGCTGTTTTTT. Filled out from reference TRBV7-2 and TRBJ2-2, the complete variable domain reads GAGVSQSPSNKVTEKGKDVELRCDPISGHTALYWYRQSLGQGLEFLIYFQGNSAPDKSGLPSDRFSAERTGGSVSTLTIQRTQQEDSAVYLCASSLGVVLGTYNTGELFFGEGSRLTVL.

This chain links TRBV2 with TRBJ1-1, with a tentative D call TRBD1 (6 bases). Trimming left V 4 bases short and J 4 bases short, with 16 bases between. There are 15 residues in the CDR3. The germline V gene has CDR1 SNHLY and CDR2 FYNNEI. CDR3 residues: CASSVNRVGSTEAFF. DNA of the CDR3: TGTGCCAGCAGTGTAAACAGGGTGGGATCCACTGAAGCTTTCTTT. Using reference TRBV2 and TRBJ1-1 for the parts outside the CDR3, the full variable domain is EPEVTQTPSHQVTQMGQEVILRCVPISNHLYFYWYRQILGQKVEFLVSFYNNEISEKSEIFDDQFSVERPDGSNFTLKIRSTKLEDSAMYFCASSVNRVGSTEAFFGQGTRLTVV.

The CDR3 nucleotides are TGTGCCAGCAGAAGGGGCCAAGGGGCATCCTATGGCTACACCTTC. Its protein product is CASRRGQGASYGYTF. The genes are TRBV2 and TRBJ1-2; a possible D gene is TRBD1 (5 bases). The germline V gene has CDR1 SNHLY and CDR2 FYNNEI. The CDR3 loop spans 15 amino acids. Trimming removed 6 bases from V and 4 bases from J, with 18 bases in between.

The table lists this clonotype with a count of one. The chain is built from TRBV28 and TRBJ1-2; D gene ambiguous. V lost 6 bases to trimming and J lost 4 bases, with 15 bases between them. The germline V gene has CDR1 MDHEN and CDR2 SYDVKM. The CDR3 has 14 residues. Here the CDR3 DNA reads TGTGCCAGCAGCCCAAGCGGGCAGACCTATGGCTACACCTTC. It translates to CASSPSGQTYGYTF.

J is TRBJ1-2 and V is TRBV7-2, with D uncertain. Trimming removed 5 bases from V and 2 bases from J, with 12 bases in between. The CDR3 is 14 residues long. The V gene's germline CDR1 is SGHTA and CDR2 FQGNSA. The DNA for the CDR3 is TGTGCCAGCAGCCCCTCCCGAGTAAACTATGGCTACACCTTC. This encodes CASSPSRVNYGYTF.

There are a few counts of this clonotype. This rearrangement joins TRBV21-1 to TRBJ1-5. TRBV21-1 counts as a pseudogene. The CDR3 has 16 amino acids. CDR3: CASSLHPGSLAGPQHF. The CDR3 bases are TGTGCCAGCAGCTTGCACCCGGGATCTCTAGCGGGGCCCCAGCATTTT.

The CDR3 here is CASSRHSNSSYEQYF. CDR3 bases: TGTGCCAGCAGTCGACACTCAAATAGCTCCTACGAGCAGTACTTC. The chain combines TRBV27 with TRBJ2-7; no clear D. Germline lookup yields CDR1 MNHEY and CDR2 SMNVEV (reference sequence). The CDR3 runs to 15 residues. With 5 bases removed from V and 0 bases from J, the gap between germline ends came to 14 bases.

The genes are TRBV7-8 and TRBJ1-5; D gene ambiguous. This CDR3 spans 12 amino acids. With 5 bases removed from V and 7 bases from J, the gap between germline ends came to 9 bases. Germline V CDR1 and CDR2: SGHVS, FQNEAQ. In DNA, the CDR3 is TGTGCCAGCAGCCACTCGGGGCAGCCCCAGCATTTT. The encoded protein is CASSHSGQPQHF. Together with reference TRBV7-8 and TRBJ1-5, the CDR3 gives the full variable domain: GAGVSQSPRYKVAKRGQDVALRCDPISGHVSLFWYQQALGQGPEFLTYFQNEAQLDKSGLPSDRFFAERPEGSVSTLKIQRTQQEDSAVYLCASSHSGQPQHFGDGTRLSIL.

This clonotype showed up just once. V and J are TRBV7-2 and TRBJ2-7; 13 bases align to TRBD2. With 4 bases clipped from V and 0 bases from J, the junction kept 6 bases outside the gene matches. CDR3 length: 17 residues. CDR1 and CDR2 from the germline V gene are SGHTA and FQGNSA. CDR3 nucleotide sequence: TGTGCCAGCAGCTCGGGGGGGACTAGCGGGGTCTCCTACGAGCAGTACTTC. As protein: CASSSGGTSGVSYEQYF.

This clonotype has more than one count but fewer than ten. This chain links TRBV6-2 or TRBV6-3 with TRBJ1-5; 10 bases are shared with TRBD1. The CDR3 extends over 17 amino acids. The V and J ends lost 4 bases and 9 bases, in that order; junction bases with no gene match: 15. The germline gives CDR1 MNHEY, CDR2 SVGEGT. For the CDR3, the DNA is TGTGCCAGCAGTTCTGGATCCGGGACAGGGGTCTCCTCGCCCCAGCATTTT. Translating it yields CASSSGSGTGVSSPQHF.

This chain uses TRBV7-9 with TRBJ2-7; TRBD1 matches at 8 bases. CDR1 and CDR2 (germline): SEHNR, FQNEAQ (reference sequence). This CDR3 contains 13 residues. Trimming took 1 base from V and 6 from J; bases not matched to a gene: 2. CDR3 amino acids: CASSLGTGSEQYF. DNA of the CDR3: TGTGCCAGCAGCTTAGGGACAGGGAGCGAGCAGTACTTC.

This chain uses TRBV7-2 with TRBJ2-3, with D possibly being TRBD1 (5 bases). CDR3 length: 16 amino acids. The germline CDR1 and CDR2 sequences are SGHTA and FQGNSA. V dropped 1 base and J dropped 0 bases, with 11 bases sitting between them. Here the CDR3 reads CASSLVGRVSTDTQYF. The DNA of the CDR3 is TGTGCCAGCAGCTTAGTGGGCAGGGTGAGCACAGATACGCAGTATTTT.

The chain is built from TRBV7-9 and TRBJ2-3; tentative D call: TRBD1 (6 bases). Germline V gene sequence: CDR1 SEHNR, CDR2 FQNEAQ (reference sequence). The germline V and J ends were trimmed by 3 bases and 4 bases, with 17 bases remaining between them. The CDR3 runs to 16 residues. CDR3 residues: CASSFRTGRSPDTQYF. CDR3 DNA sequence: TGTGCCAGCAGCTTCCGAACAGGGCGGTCCCCAGATACGCAGTATTTT.

The chain has TRBV11-3 and TRBJ1-1, with D possibly matching TRBD1 (6 bases). There are 13 residues in the CDR3. Germline CDR1 reads SGHNT; CDR2 reads YENEEA. V was cut by 2 bases and J by 12 bases, with 16 bases left in between. The chain's CDR3 is CASSLLRGAGTFF. Written as DNA, the CDR3 is TGTGCCAGCAGCTTATTACGGGGGGCGGGAACTTTCTTT.

This clonotype qualifies as hyperexpanded. The CDR3 nucleotides are TGTGCCAGCAGTGCGGTCCGAGGGACAGATACGCAGTATTTT. It translates to CASSAVRGTDTQYF. The rearrangement joins TRBV6-1 to TRBJ2-3; possible D gene TRBD2, 5 bases. The ends were cut back, 4 bases at V and 3 bases at J, with 11 bases in the middle. Germline values: CDR1 MNHNS, CDR2 SASEGT. The CDR3 spans 14 residues.

The J gene is TRBJ1-2, the V gene TRBV5-1; 8 bases match TRBD1. Germline V gene lookup returns CDR1 SGHRS and CDR2 YFSETQ. This CDR3 has 13 amino acids. J was trimmed by 7 bases and V by 4 bases; bases with no gene match: 6. The CDR3 DNA is TGCGCCAGCAGCCCCAGGGGGCTGGTTGGCTACACCTTC. Residues: CASSPRGLVGYTF.

The V and J genes are TRBV29-1 and TRBJ1-3; D gene ambiguous. The germline V and J ends were trimmed by 6 bases and 0 bases, with 3 bases remaining between them. Germline-derived CDR1 and CDR2 are SQVTM and ANQGSEA. There are 11 residues in the CDR3. The CDR3 spells CSVDSGNTIYF. In DNA, the CDR3 is TGCAGCGTCGACTCTGGAAACACCATATATTTT.